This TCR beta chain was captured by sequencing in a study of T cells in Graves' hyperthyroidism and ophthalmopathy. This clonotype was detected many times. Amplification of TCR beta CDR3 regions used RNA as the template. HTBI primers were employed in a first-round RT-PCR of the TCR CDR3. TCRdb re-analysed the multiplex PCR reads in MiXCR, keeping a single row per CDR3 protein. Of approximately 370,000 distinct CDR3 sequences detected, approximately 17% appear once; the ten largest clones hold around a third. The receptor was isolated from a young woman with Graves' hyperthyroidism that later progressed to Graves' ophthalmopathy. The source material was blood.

The CDR3 region has the DNA TGTGCCATCAGTGAGGAGGGATTGTCCGGGGAGCTGTTTTTT. Its protein is CAISEEGLSGELFF. This chain joins TRBV10-3 and TRBJ2-2, with D perhaps matching TRBD2 (5 bases). Germline assignment: CDR1 ENHRY and CDR2 SYGVKD. V was cut by 2 bases and J by 6 bases, with 10 bases left in between. The CDR3 totals 14 residues.